A selection of T cell receptor beta chains follows, all from one sample in a study of shared clonotypes between healthy human individuals. Sequencing was performed with immunoSEQ multiplex PCR; in TCRdb, only in-frame clones are kept and a portion is missing. The sample has roughly 2,500,000 clones; 90% to 95% are singletons. Sequencing was performed on naive CD4+ T cells from PBMCs. The receptors come from a man aged 18 to 35 in good health. Some clones in this sample may be carry-over from other donors' samples. Each CDR3 is given with its conserved first and last residue. A D gene is named only where the DNA matches it firmly. Where a row states a size, it is once, few, many or the class of an expanded clone; other rows omit it.

v_gene,d_gene,j_gene,abundance,CDR3aa,CDR3nt
TRBV2,.,TRBJ2-7,.,CASSVGGFGEQYF,TGTGCCAGCAGTGTGGGGGGATTCGGCGAGCAGTACTTC
TRBV5-1,TRBD1,TRBJ1-1,.,CASSFDRVGTEAFF,TGCGCCAGCAGTTTCGACAGGGTTGGCACTGAAGCTTTCTTT
TRBV5-1,TRBD1,TRBJ2-3,.,CASSLDFRQGPDTQYF,TGCGCCAGCAGCTTGGACTTTCGACAGGGCCCAGATACGCAGTATTTT
TRBV2,.,TRBJ1-5,.,CASSAAFKNSNQPQHF,TGTGCCAGCAGTGCGGCCTTTAAAAATAGCAATCAGCCCCAGCATTTT
TRBV15,.,TRBJ1-4,.,CATSRAATNMGKLFF,TGTGCCACCAGCAGAGCAGCCACAAACATGGGGAAACTGTTTTTT
TRBV6-5,.,TRBJ1-3,.,CASSYAGAPGNTIYF,TGTGCCAGCAGTTACGCGGGGGCGCCTGGAAACACCATATATTTT
TRBV9,TRBD1,TRBJ2-7,.,CASSLRDRGLEQYF,TGTGCCAGCAGCCTCCGGGACAGGGGGCTTGAGCAGTACTTC
TRBV19,.,TRBJ2-1,once,CASSIYLNNEQFF,TGTGCCAGTAGTATCTATCTAAACAATGAGCAGTTCTTC
TRBV14,TRBD1,TRBJ1-1,.,CASSRQGGTEAFF,TGTGCCAGCAGCCGACAGGGGGGGACTGAAGCTTTCTTT
TRBV7-8,.,TRBJ1-4,.,CASSPGWGRGEKLFF,TGTGCCAGCAGCCCCGGTTGGGGTAGGGGTGAAAAACTGTTTTTT
TRBV7-9,.,TRBJ2-6,.,CASSPPLSSGANVLTF,TGTGCCAGCAGCCCTCCGCTGTCCTCTGGGGCCAACGTCCTGACTTTC